Here is one TCR beta chain with its context. The entry originates in a study of blood T cell repertoires in COVID-19. Study context: Sites across the United States, Italy and Spain contributed samples from acute and convalescent COVID-19. PBMCs, B-cell-depleted T cells, or T cells provided the cDNA or gDNA that made up the material.

The authors' processing: Amplification from reference gene primers served as the basis for estimated nucleated cell counts. Produced via immunoSEQ multiplex PCR; TCRdb's table is partial and in-frame only. V and J calls and clone size are copied from that table; D and trimming were computed from the DNA. The sample has 100,000 to 120,000 clones, 76% seen once. V lost 7 bases to trimming and J lost 2 bases; unmatched junction nucleotides: 28. Germline loops: CDR1 MDHEN, CDR2 SYDVKM. This CDR3 contains 22 residues. The receptor's source is a woman over 75 with acute or convalescent COVID-19. The genes are TRBV28 and TRBJ2-4; 8 nucleotides align to TRBD2. The sample comprised peripheral blood. The CDR3 coding sequence is TGTGCCAGCACGCCGGGACTAGGGACCTTGGGGGCCACCGCTCCTACCAAAAACATTCAGTACTTC. Protein: CASTPGLGTLGATAPTKNIQYF.